A single sample is the source of the 23 T cell receptor beta chains below, sequenced in a study of blood T cell repertoires in COVID-19. Here immunoSEQ multiplex PCR was the method, and the copy in TCRdb shows in-frame clones only, minus some. The table has 150,000 to 200,000 clones, 80% to 90% seen once. Sequencing used peripheral blood. These receptor sequences come from a woman older than 75 with acute or convalescent COVID-19.

The chain joins TRBV5-1 to TRBJ1-2, with TRBD1 matching 7 bases. J lost 2 bases, V lost 4 bases, and 8 bases had no gene match. Germline V gene sequence: CDR1 SGHRS, CDR2 YFSETQ. The CDR3 totals 15 residues. CDR3 amino acids: CASSGGGQMNYGYTF. In DNA form, the CDR3 reads TGCGCCAGCAGCGGTGGGGGACAGATGAACTATGGCTACACCTTC. The variable domain in full, completed from reference TRBV5-1 and TRBJ1-2, reads KAGVTQTPRYLIKTRGQQVTLSCSPISGHRSVSWYQQTPGQGLQFLFEYFSETQRNKGNFPGRFSGRQFSNSRSEMNVSTLELGDSALYLCASSGGGQMNYGYTFGSGTRLTVV.

This chain links TRBV5-1 with TRBJ1-2, with TRBD1 matching over 10 bases. CDR3 length: 15 residues. Germline CDR1 and CDR2: SGHRS and YFSETQ. The trim removed 4 bases at V and 4 bases at J, leaving 7 bases unmatched. The CDR3 DNA sequence: TGCGCCAGCAGCCTCGACAGGGGGCGGATCTATGGCTACACCTTC. Its protein product is CASSLDRGRIYGYTF.

This chain joins TRBV18 and TRBJ2-7; D might be TRBD1 (6 bases). Trimming shortened V by 6 bases and J by 3 bases, and 21 bases separated the two germline ends. The CDR3 has 16 amino acids. Germline loops: CDR1 KGHSH, CDR2 LQKENI. The CDR3 is CASSRQTGEGSYEQYF. Written as DNA, the CDR3 is TGTGCCAGCTCCCGTCAGACAGGTGAGGGGAGCTACGAGCAGTACTTC.

The CDR3 loop is CASRNGPAGELFF. As DNA, the CDR3 is TGTGCCAGCAGAAATGGGCCGGCCGGGGAGCTGTTTTTT. V gene TRBV11-2 combines with J gene TRBJ2-2; D gene unclear. The CDR3 runs to 13 residues. V dropped 6 bases and J dropped 6 bases, with 11 bases sitting between them. Per germline, CDR1 SGHAT and CDR2 FQNNGV.

V usage is TRBV20-1 and J usage is TRBJ1-1; TRBD1 might be the D (5 bases). Per the germline V gene, CDR1 is DFQATT and CDR2 is SNEGSKA (reference sequence). V was shortened by 3 bases and J by 11 bases, with 13 bases between the two germline ends. The CDR3 runs 11 residues. As DNA, the CDR3 is TGCAGTGCTAGTACTGTCAGGGCGGCTTTCTTT. This gives the protein CSASTVRAAFF.

A few counts support this clone. The rearrangement links TRBV9 to TRBJ1-2; tentative D call: TRBD1 (5 bases). V shed 4 bases and J shed 0 bases, with 10 bases lying between them. CDR1 is SGDLS, CDR2 YYNGEE, per germline. This CDR3 spans 14 amino acids. CDR3 amino acids: CASSRQKANYGYTF. CDR3 bases: TGTGCCAGCAGCCGACAGAAAGCTAACTATGGCTACACCTTC.

This chain uses TRBV10-3 with TRBJ1-1; 8 nucleotides align to TRBD1. There are 12 residues in the CDR3. Looked up from germline, CDR1 is ENHRY and CDR2 is SYGVKD. The ends lost 10 bases at V and 1 base at J; junction bases unmatched: 2. This CDR3 is CANQGANTEAFF. For the CDR3, the DNA is TGTGCCAACCAGGGGGCGAACACTGAAGCTTTCTTT.

The chain recombines TRBV19 with TRBJ1-1; perhaps TRBD1 as D (6 bases). The V end lost 1 base, the J end lost 6 bases, and 15 bases lay between the germline ends. CDR1 and CDR2 (germline): LNHDA, SQIVND (reference sequence). The CDR3 covers 15 residues. For the CDR3, the DNA is TGTGCCAGTAGTATAGTGCCAGGGGCTATCGCTGAAGCTTTCTTT. The encoded protein is CASSIVPGAIAEAFF.

The chain joins TRBV5-1 to TRBJ2-5; D perhaps matches TRBD2 (7 bases). The CDR3 length is 15 residues. Germline CDR1 and CDR2: SGHRS and YFSETQ. Trimming took off 3 bases at V and 3 bases at J, with 15 bases between the two ends. The CDR3 region has the DNA TGCGCCAGCAGCTCTGGAGGGGGGGCCGAAGAGACCCAGTACTTC. Encoded protein: CASSSGGGAEETQYF. The full variable domain, with the rest looked up from reference TRBV5-1 and TRBJ2-5, is KAGVTQTPRYLIKTRGQQVTLSCSPISGHRSVSWYQQTPGQGLQFLFEYFSETQRNKGNFPGRFSGRQFSNSRSEMNVSTLELGDSALYLCASSSGGGAEETQYFGPGTRLLVL.

The chain carries TRBV3-1 (or the pseudogene TRBV3-2) and TRBJ2-2, with 9 positions matching TRBD2. V was pared by 0 bases and J by 2 bases, with 7 bases of the junction left unmatched. CDR1 and CDR2 from the germline V gene are LGHDT and YNNKEL (reference sequence). The CDR3 runs to 18 residues. In DNA, the CDR3 is TGTGCCAGCAGCCAAGACCTCTTACTAGCGGGTAACACCGGGGAGCTGTTTTTT. Translated: CASSQDLLLAGNTGELFF.

V usage is TRBV7-9 and J usage is TRBJ2-2; 7 positions match TRBD1. CDR3 length equals 13 residues. With V trimmed by 7 bases and J by 7 bases, 6 bases remained unmatched. The V gene's germline CDR1 is SEHNR and CDR2 FQNEAQ (reference sequence). The CDR3 here is CASIKQGYGELFF. CDR3 sequence (DNA): TGTGCCAGCATCAAACAGGGGTACGGGGAGCTGTTTTTT. The full variable domain, its missing parts supplied by reference TRBV7-9 and TRBJ2-2, is DTGVSQNPRHKITKRGQNVTFRCDPISEHNRLYWYRQTLGQGPEFLTYFQNEAQLEKSRLLSDRFSAERPKGSFSTLEIQRTEQGDSAMYLCASIKQGYGELFFGEGSRLTVL.

The CDR3 reads CASSLSGRLIAKNIQYF. Here the CDR3 DNA reads TGTGCCAGCAGTTTATCGGGCAGATTGATAGCCAAAAACATTCAGTACTTC. The V and J genes are TRBV27 and TRBJ2-4; no firm D call. V was cut by 0 bases and J by 0 bases, with 12 bases left in between. CDR1 and CDR2 (germline): MNHEY, SMNVEV (reference sequence). The CDR3 spans 17 residues.

This chain links TRBV6-6 with TRBJ2-4, with 7 nucleotides matching TRBD1. CDR3 size: 19 residues. Per the germline V gene, CDR1 is MNHNY and CDR2 is SVGAGI (reference sequence). J was trimmed by 1 base and V by 5 bases; bases with no gene match: 17. The CDR3 protein is CASSQRRTGRRMAKNIQYF. CDR3 DNA: TGTGCCAGCAGTCAAAGAAGGACAGGTCGGCGGATGGCCAAAAACATTCAGTACTTC.

V usage is TRBV7-9 and J usage is TRBJ2-7, with D perhaps TRBD1 (6 bases). V was trimmed by 0 bases and J by 5 bases, leaving 14 bases between them. Germline lookup yields CDR1 SEHNR and CDR2 FQNEAQ (reference sequence). CDR3 size: 15 residues. In DNA form, the CDR3 reads TGTGCCAGCAGCTTAGCGTCAGGGGCGCGCGACGAGCAGTACTTC. Translated, it gives CASSLASGARDEQYF.

The rearrangement uses TRBV6-4 and TRBJ2-7, with D perhaps matching TRBD1 (6 bases). Trimming took 3 bases from V and 4 from J, leaving 13 bases between them. The length of the CDR3 is 14 residues. Germline V lookup: CDR1 MRHNA, CDR2 SNTAGT. The CDR3 nucleotides are TGTGCCAGCAGTGATCAGGGGCAAGGGTACGAGCAGTACTTC. Translated, it gives CASSDQGQGYEQYF.

This clone was counted once. The CDR3 loop reads CASSFSRRNEKLFF. The DNA for the CDR3 is TGCGCCAGCAGCTTCTCCCGTCGTAATGAAAAACTGTTTTTT. The rearrangement links TRBV5-1 to TRBJ1-4; D uncertain. This CDR3 region has 14 residues. Trimming stripped 2 bases from V and 4 bases from J, with 9 bases between. Germline V gives CDR1 SGHRS, CDR2 YFSETQ.

V usage is TRBV27 and J usage is TRBJ2-7; 8 nucleotides line up with TRBD1. Per germline, CDR1 MNHEY and CDR2 SMNVEV (reference sequence). CDR3 length: 14 amino acids. V gave up 6 bases and J gave up 3 bases; unmatched junction bases: 7. The CDR3 DNA follows: TGTGCCAGCAGATTGGGACAGGTGAACTACGAGCAGTACTTC. This codes for CASRLGQVNYEQYF.

J is TRBJ1-1 and V is TRBV5-1; 12 bases map to TRBD1. Trimming took 4 bases from V and 8 from J; bases not matched to a gene: 6. The CDR3 has 14 amino acids. Germline CDR1 is SGHRS and CDR2 is YFSETQ. The CDR3 coding sequence is TGCGCCAGCAGCCGGGACAGGGGGCGAGCAGAAGCTTTCTTT. Translating gives CASSRDRGRAEAFF.

The V gene is TRBV7-2, the J gene TRBJ2-7; TRBD1 aligns across 7 bases. V shed 3 bases, J shed 3 bases, and the junction held 5 bases outside the gene matches. This CDR3 contains 14 residues. CDR1 is SGHTA and CDR2 is FQGNSA in the germline V gene. The CDR3 here is CASSLDRNLYEQYF. CDR3 sequence (DNA): TGTGCCAGCAGCTTGGACAGGAACCTCTACGAGCAGTACTTC.

The chain carries TRBV14 and TRBJ2-5; the match to TRBD1 covers 8 bases. This CDR3 region has 16 residues. V lost 4 bases, J lost 5 bases, and 12 bases stayed unmatched. Germline CDR1 SGHDN, CDR2 FVKESK. The CDR3 reads CASSRQGTGRGETQYF. Written as DNA, the CDR3 is TGTGCCAGCAGCCGGCAAGGGACAGGTAGAGGGGAGACCCAGTACTTC.

The chain recombines TRBV19 with TRBJ2-5; 8 bases line up with TRBD2. Germline lookup yields CDR1 LNHDA and CDR2 SQIVND (reference sequence). CDR3 length: 14 residues. The V segment lost 5 bases and the J segment 4 bases; nucleotides outside the gene matches: 6. CDR3: CASSLGGGRETQYF. CDR3 sequence (DNA): TGTGCCAGTAGTCTCGGCGGGGGGAGAGAGACCCAGTACTTC.

The rearrangement uses TRBV27 and TRBJ2-1; 14 positions agree with TRBD2. Germline lookup yields CDR1 MNHEY and CDR2 SMNVEV (reference sequence). The CDR3 length is 19 residues. Trimming at V came to 5 bases and at J to 1 base, leaving 10 bases not matched to a gene. CDR3 nucleotides: TGTGCCAGCAGTCTCCTGACTAGCGGGAGGGCCTTATCCTACAATGAGCAGTTCTTC. It encodes CASSLLTSGRALSYNEQFF.

V is TRBV28 and J is TRBJ1-6; maybe TRBD1 (5 bases). This CDR3 is built from 15 residues. V was pared by 5 bases and J by 17 bases, with 25 bases between. Germline CDR1 MDHEN, CDR2 SYDVKM. CDR3 protein: CASSTSSLGRGEFHF. CDR3 in DNA: TGTGCCAGCAGTACTTCCTCCCTCGGTCGGGGGGAGTTCCACTTT.